This entry lists 14 T cell receptor beta chains sequenced from one sample in a study of blood T cell repertoires in COVID-19. Profiling relied on immunoSEQ multiplex PCR, and the TCRdb table lists in-frame clones only, not all of them. The sample shows 55,000 to 70,000 clones, about 85% of them seen only once. The sample comprised peripheral blood. These receptors were obtained from a woman of 80 years or more with acute or convalescent COVID-19.

Here the CDR3 DNA reads TGCGCCAGCAGCCCGCCCGACGTGGGGACAGGGTGGTCACCCCTCCACTTT. It is translated as CASSPPDVGTGWSPLHF. The V gene is TRBV4-1, the J gene TRBJ1-6, with 9 bases fitting TRBD1. Germline V gene lookup returns CDR1 MGHRA and CDR2 YSYEKL. V gave up 4 bases and J gave up 10 bases; unmatched junction bases: 14. The CDR3 is 17 residues long.

This clone has just one count. The chain carries TRBV11-2 and TRBJ1-4; tentative D call: TRBD1 (5 bases). Germline lookup yields CDR1 SGHAT and CDR2 FQNNGV. CDR3 length equals 11 residues. V lost 5 bases and J lost 8, with 6 bases in between. The DNA for the CDR3 is TGTGCCAGCAGCCGGGGGGAAAAACTGTTTTTT. Translated, it gives CASSRGEKLFF.

J is TRBJ1-2 and V is TRBV3-1 (or the pseudogene TRBV3-2), with D perhaps matching TRBD1 (5 bases). The CDR3 is made up of 16 amino acids. Trimming stripped 8 bases from V and 5 bases from J, with 24 bases between. Per the germline V gene, CDR1 is LGHDT and CDR2 is YNNKEL (reference sequence). The DNA for the CDR3 is TGTGCCAGCGCCCTCGCCTCAGGACAAGGTCAATATGGCTACACCTTC. This gives the protein CASALASGQGQYGYTF.

The rearrangement joins TRBV28 to TRBJ2-2; D is undetermined. The CDR3 runs 14 residues. The germline V gene encodes CDR1 MDHEN and CDR2 SYDVKM. V lost 6 bases and J 0 bases, leaving 8 bases between the germline ends. The CDR3 loop reads CASRAPTNTGELFF. Written as DNA, the CDR3 is TGTGCCAGCAGGGCCCCCACGAACACCGGGGAGCTGTTTTTT.

The chain uses TRBV6-5 and TRBJ1-3, with D possibly matching TRBD1 (5 bases). Germline V gene data show CDR1 as MNHEY and CDR2 as SVGAGI. V shed 7 bases and J shed 0 bases, with 13 bases lying between them. This CDR3 has 15 residues. The CDR3 here is CASNGRVNSGNTIYF. CDR3 coding DNA: TGTGCCAGCAACGGCAGGGTTAACTCTGGAAACACCATATATTTT.

This clone was seen a handful of times. CDR3 coding DNA: TGCAGCGTTGCCGACCCGACTAGCGGGAGGTACGAGCAGTACTTC. Its protein product is CSVADPTSGRYEQYF. The gene calls are TRBV29-1 and TRBJ2-7, with 13 bases lining up with TRBD2. The CDR3 extends over 15 amino acids. V shed 4 bases, J shed 4 bases, and the junction held 7 bases outside the gene matches. Germline assignment: CDR1 SQVTM and CDR2 ANQGSEA.

This sequence joins TRBV6-1 and TRBJ2-2, with a possible D match to TRBD1 (5 bases). From germline, CDR1 is MNHNS and CDR2 SASEGT. This CDR3 has 16 residues. Trimming took off 1 base at V and 4 bases at J, with 13 bases between the two ends. CDR3 in DNA: TGTGCCAGCAGTGAAGAAGGTTGGACACTCACCGGGGAGCTGTTTTTT. It translates to CASSEEGWTLTGELFF.

The chain recombines TRBV5-6 with TRBJ2-7; 9 bases are a match to TRBD1. Looked up from germline, CDR1 is SGHDT and CDR2 is YYEEEE. With 1 base clipped from V and 3 bases from J, the junction kept 8 bases outside the gene matches. CDR3 length: 16 residues. CDR3 DNA: TGTGCCAGCAGCTTGAACAGGGGGCGCCCCATCTACGAGCAGTACTTC. This translates into CASSLNRGRPIYEQYF.

V is TRBV30 and J is TRBJ1-4, with 8 nucleotides matching TRBD1. Germline values: CDR1 GTSNPN, CDR2 SVGIG (reference sequence). This CDR3 spans 13 amino acids. Losses at the gene ends were 4 bases for V and 7 bases for J; bases not matched to a gene: 5. Here the CDR3 DNA reads TGTGCCTGGAACCGAGACAGGGGTGAAAAACTGTTTTTT. Amino acid sequence: CAWNRDRGEKLFF.

There are a few counts of this clone. In DNA form, the CDR3 reads TGTGCCAGCAGCCAAGATAGTACCGGGACTAGCGGGGGTCGAGAGACCCAGTACTTC. Encoded protein: CASSQDSTGTSGGRETQYF. The chain combines TRBV4-2 with TRBJ2-5; TRBD2 aligns across 14 bases. V shed 0 bases, J shed 4 bases, and the junction held 10 bases outside the gene matches. This CDR3 region has 19 residues. Germline CDR1 is LGHNA and CDR2 is YNFKEQ.

The chain is built from TRBV21-1 and TRBJ1-4. TRBV21-1 represents a pseudogene. The CDR3 contains 16 residues. The CDR3 spells CASSNIEAETNEKLFF. CDR3 DNA: TGTGCCAGCAGCAATATCGAGGCGGAAACTAATGAAAAACTGTTTTTT.

This rearrangement joins TRBV6-5 to TRBJ1-2; tentatively, D is TRBD1 (5 bases). The germline V gene encodes CDR1 MNHEY and CDR2 SVGAGI. This CDR3 spans 14 amino acids. The ends were cut back, 3 bases at V and 7 bases at J, with 15 bases in the middle. This CDR3 is CASSYFGRDGGYTF. The CDR3 DNA sequence: TGTGCCAGCAGTTATTTCGGGAGGGACGGTGGCTACACCTTC.

The gene calls are TRBV18 and TRBJ1-5, with D maybe TRBD1 (6 bases). Germline assignment: CDR1 KGHSH and CDR2 LQKENI. This CDR3 has 13 amino acids. Trimming stripped 2 bases from V and 4 bases from J, with 6 bases between. CDR3 coding DNA: TGTGCCAGCTCACCAGGGACAAATCAGCCCCAGCATTTT. Translated, it gives CASSPGTNQPQHF.

The chain combines TRBV28 with TRBJ2-3; 9 bases map to TRBD2. There are 19 residues in the CDR3. Losses at the gene ends were 3 bases for V and 0 bases for J; bases not matched to a gene: 13. Germline CDR1 and CDR2: MDHEN and SYDVKM. The CDR3 protein is CASSFGAGGPKTSTDTQYF. The CDR3 nucleotides read TGTGCCAGCAGTTTTGGAGCGGGAGGACCTAAAACTAGCACAGATACGCAGTATTTT.